This TCR beta chain was sequenced for a study of cytomegalovirus exposure and HLA in healthy donors (dated by TCRdb to about 2017). With regard to the full study: An earlier analysis of some 600 of the donors reported approximately 280 Gb of sequence data and 117 million unique TCR beta sequences obtained from around 170 million T cells. Roughly 300 gigabases of sequencing data and around 88 million unique TCR sequences made up an early release that covered roughly 670 HLA-typed donors. Among the roughly 400 genotyped donors, around 81% belonged to the genetic ancestry cluster associated with self-reported Caucasian donors. The aim of the study was to test whether cataloging public T cell receptors could identify signatures of past pathogen exposure. The study used immunosequencing to profile the T cell repertoires of 666 subjects and linked those repertoires to cytomegalovirus serostatus. A separate validation cohort of over a hundred different subjects was used in addition to the roughly 640-subject first cohort. To predict cytomegalovirus infection status, the study combined high-throughput TCR immunosequencing, statistical association of individual TCRs with disease status, and machine learning. A later analysis re-examined previously published TCR beta repertoires from 500 to 700 donors and added high-resolution HLA genotyping to investigate patterns of TCR occurrence. Rather than drawing on any new phenotypic data, the later analysis identified candidate immune exposures from TCR beta sequences and the way those sequences occurred across donors. An earlier analysis of around 580 of the donors used high-throughput TCR beta sequencing to judge whether each TCR beta V gene segment behaved as functional or pseudogenic. Donor age, sex, ethnicity and CMV serostatus were collected together with the repertoire data. Genome-wide SNP genotypes for about 55% of the roughly 670 donors were used in a later genetic analysis, which treated that subset as a discovery cohort. Every discovery cohort repertoire had been produced on one sequencing platform. HLA typing included class I and class II loci at four-digit resolution. The number of typed donors differed by locus: about 629-630 for A, B, C, DRB1 and DQB1; roughly 510 for DQA1; roughly 600 for DPA1; and around 470 for DPB1. A few DR-DQ haplotypes were treated as single units for association and clustering because of strong linkage in the cohort. Across roughly 420 genotyped donors of the cohort, an average of about 240,000 unique TCR beta nucleotide sequences per donor were sequenced, and approximately 19% of those sequences were non-productive. Broad study findings and their caveats: Most TCR sequences were observed very rarely across donors, whereas some public TCRs were present in many individuals. This cohort had only TCR beta chains sequenced, and the lack of alpha or paired-chain data limited which features could be detected. The authors suggested that the approach could potentially be extended to other disease states and immunological phenotypes. A later analysis reported that several top co-occurrence clusters appeared linked to parvovirus B19, influenza, CMV and Epstein-Barr virus. In a later genetic analysis, fewer N-insertions in productive TCRs were reported among donors in an Asian-associated ancestry cluster than the roughly 700-donor mean. In the study, approximately 160 TCR beta chains were listed as associated with cytomegalovirus. In a later analysis, HLA-associated TCR beta chains showed more clonal expansion and lower generation probabilities than non-associated chains that were equally common. Because counts were too low, fewer than 20 rarely observed V segments, including chromosome 9 orphons, were excluded from the earlier analysis of some 540 of the donors. The sequencing pipeline was judged likely to have produced a cluster of highly shared sequence variants as a technical artifact. According to a later analysis, most CMV-associated TCR beta chains appeared to be HLA-restricted, and the HLA associations seemed to be driven largely by CMV exposure. The classifier was reported to diagnose cytomegalovirus status with high specificity and sensitivity in both the original and validation cohorts. The presence/absence analyses assumed that sequencing depth was roughly uniform across donors, and that assumption may not be true. Linkage disequilibrium might explain the correlated functional status among segregating V segments, but an unknown experimental factor could not be excluded. A later analysis associated 16,951 TCR beta sequences with specific HLA alleles at a false discovery rate of 0.05. A further reported finding was that TCR beta sequences accurately predicted the HLA-A and HLA-B alleles for most subjects in the first cohort. When HLA alleles, especially DR and DQ, strongly co-occurred, TCR associations were difficult to assign to individual alleles. In vitro tests confirmed that a few of the cytomegalovirus-associated TCR beta chains recognize cytomegalovirus antigens. An earlier analysis of approximately 500 of the donors showed that most TCR beta V segments appeared in productive rearrangements either about 87% or about 30% of the time, which broadly matched IMGT annotations. Some IMGT-functional V segments, including TRBV6-2 and TRBV6-3, could not be distinguished by the 87-base-pair reads and were therefore excluded. An association between a missense DCLRE1C variant and V-gene and J-gene trimming of TCR beta chains was found in a later genetic analysis and replicated in an independent cohort. Because some donors lacked HLA typing at each locus, the association tests relied only on the typed subset. CMV serostatus was the only immune exposure information available for the cohort. According to a later analysis, TCR association rates differed among HLA loci, with DRB1 alleles showing the most associated TCRs and HLA-C alleles showing the fewest.

Trimming takes 2 bases from V and 1 base from J, and the germline ends sit 9 bases apart. Measured from the cysteine to the phenylalanine, the CDR3 is 15 residues long. Just CDR3 DNA is preserved here, 45 bases in frame from base 1. The germline V gene (reference sequence) sets CDR1 to PRHDT and CDR2 to FYEKMQ. Receptor libraries were prepared by the immunoSEQ multiplex PCR assay. The multiplex PCR relied on a mix of 60 forward primers for TCR Vbeta segments and 13 reverse primers for TCR Jbeta segments. The CDR3 region of rearranged TCR beta genes was amplified from genomic DNA by a multiplex PCR assay. The Illumina HiSeq System was used to sequence the amplified TCR beta libraries as 87-base-pair reads. Concerning the study's data processing: Across the roughly 700 repertoires, a later analysis counted 78 million or so unique TCR beta chains, 8.5 million to 12 million of which were shared by at least two donors. Raw reads were error-corrected and collapsed into unique sequences with a nearest-neighbor algorithm that merged closely related sequences to remove PCR and sequencing errors. CDR3 sequences were aligned to IMGT reference sequences to assign V, D and J gene segments. For a sequence to be retained, a match of at least six nucleotides to both a V gene segment and a J gene segment was required. A rearrangement was called productive if the CDR3 had no stop codons and remained in frame with V and J, and every other rearrangement was called non-productive. Following IMGT convention, CDR3 was defined as the stretch from the second conserved V-encoded cysteine to the conserved J-encoded phenylalanine. The earlier analysis of 500 to 750 of the donors excluded any sequence lacking an unambiguous match to a single V gene segment. In an earlier analysis of almost 600 of the donors, a V segment was called functional when productive rearrangements were above 56.7%, and segregating when the standard deviation between donors exceeded 5%. A statistical classification framework was built for diagnosing cytomegalovirus status from the catalog of TCR beta chain sequences. In a later analysis, TCR nucleotide sequences were compared against IMGT/GENE-DB human TR gene sequences so that V and J genes could be assigned. Using the TCRdist pipeline, a later analysis assigned CDR3 sequences along with most-parsimonious VDJ recombination scenarios. A later analysis defined each TCR beta chain by its CDR3 amino acid sequence plus V-gene family, and excluded reads lacking a unique V-gene family. As a way to deal with suspected cross-contamination and a sequencing artifact, a later analysis dropped 450 to 600 nucleotide sequences that were highly shared and had low generation probability. In a later analysis, a clonal expansion index was calculated for each public chain from normalized within-repertoire ranks of inferred template counts. In a later analysis, generation probabilities were computed using a VDJ recombination model fitted to out-of-frame rearrangements, and the results were checked against IGoR. Hypergeometric tests were used in a later analysis to score TCR-TCR, TCR-HLA and TCR-CMV co-occurrence, with a repertoire-size bias correction applied to the TCR pairs. A later analysis estimated false discovery rates by permuting HLA or CMV assignments 20 times. In a later analysis, co-occurring TCRs were grouped using DBSCAN, with TCRdist sequence similarity added in when clustering inside HLA-allele-positive subsets. Repertoires with fewer than 30,000 or more than 120,000 public chains, plus five repertoires with anomalous nucleotide sharing, were excluded from co-occurrence clustering. This is the immuneACCESS table as TCRdb keeps it, with only in-frame sequences that have V and J called. A part of the clones is gone; compared with another copy, unresolved V genes explain less than half, and the rest is unexplained. D and trimming were read from the DNA, whereas the V and J calls and clone size are those reported in that table. The table for this sample lists some 130,000 clones; roughly 80% of them were counted only once. 3% to 3.5% of the sample is in the top ten clones.

The cohort comprised fewer than 700 healthy bone marrow donors. At the time of sampling, all cohort members were nominally healthy, though unrecorded immune exposures were likely present. The donor was CMV seronegative and was included in the group of several hundred seronegative cohort members. Every donor gave a peripheral blood sample, and the peripheral blood mononuclear cells from that sample were used for TCR beta sequencing. Genomic DNA was extracted from the blood cell samples with the Qiagen DNeasy Blood Extraction Kit. Notes on this clone: It has no known antigen specificity. Base quality data are lacking; no much larger clone is found one base away. Other DNA sequences in the sample encode the same CDR3.

Sequencing was carried out using PBMCs. This chain joins TRBV13 to TRBJ2-1; a tentative D match to TRBD2 spans 6 bases. The source is a man in his forties in good health and CMV-seronegative. The CDR3 is CASSLSGGSYNEQFF. The DNA sequence is given as TGTGCCAGCAGCTTATCCGGGGGTTCCTACAATGAGCAGTTCTTC. With the rest looked up from the reference TRBV13 and TRBJ2-1 genes rather than sequenced, the full variable domain is AAGVIQSPRHLIKEKRETATLKCYPIPRHDTVYWYQQGPGQDPQFLISFYEKMQSDKGSIPDRFSAQQFSDYHSELNMSSLELGDSALYFCASSLSGGSYNEQFFGPGTRLTVL.